Presented here are 24 T cell receptor beta chains from one specimen sequenced in a study of preoperative IRX-2 immunotherapy in early breast cancer. Produced via immunoSEQ multiplex PCR; TCRdb's table is partial and in-frame only. The table includes more than 50,000 clones, 94% detected once. Treatment: preoperative locoregional IRX-2 cytokine immunotherapy. This sample was taken from a patient treated with IRX-2 immunotherapy. The receptors derive from a human donor with breast cancer.

This clone appeared a few times. This chain's CDR3 is CASSGDVYEAFF. As DNA, the CDR3 is TGTGCCAGCAGCGGCGATGTGTATGAAGCTTTCTTT. The chain combines TRBV28 with TRBJ1-1; D call uncertain. V lost 6 bases to trimming and J lost 7 bases, with 12 bases between them. The CDR3 spans 12 residues. From germline, CDR1 is MDHEN and CDR2 SYDVKM.

The rearrangement joins TRBV19 to TRBJ1-5; D may be TRBD1 (5 bases). CDR1 is LNHDA and CDR2 is SQIVND in the germline V gene (reference sequence). V shed 4 bases and J shed 0 bases, with 13 bases lying between them. The CDR3 covers 16 residues. The chain's CDR3 is CASSTPGHHSNQPQHF. In nucleotides, the CDR3 is TGTGCCAGTAGTACCCCAGGACACCATAGCAATCAGCCCCAGCATTTT.

V usage is TRBV7-2 and J usage is TRBJ2-4, with 8 positions matching TRBD1. This CDR3 comprises 15 residues. The ends lost 4 bases at V and 8 bases at J; junction bases unmatched: 10. The germline V gene encodes CDR1 SGHTA and CDR2 FQGNSA. CDR3 region: CASSSTGGTGYIQYF. CDR3 bases: TGTGCCAGCAGCTCCACAGGGGGAACTGGATACATTCAGTACTTC. Full variable domain (outside the CDR3, taken from reference TRBV7-2 and TRBJ2-4): GAGVSQSPSNKVTEKGKDVELRCDPISGHTALYWYRQSLGQGLEFLIYFQGNSAPDKSGLPSDRFSAERTGGSVSTLTIQRTQQEDSAVYLCASSSTGGTGYIQYFGAGTRLSVL.

This chain links TRBV5-4 with TRBJ2-2; either TRBD1 or TRBD2 may supply D (7 bases each). V shed 0 bases and J shed 6 bases, with 12 bases lying between them. Germline V gene data show CDR1 as SGHNT and CDR2 as YYREEE (reference sequence). The CDR3 is 15 amino acids. The CDR3 is CASSLGQGGAGELFF. The CDR3, as DNA: TGTGCCAGCAGCTTGGGACAGGGAGGGGCCGGGGAGCTGTTTTTT.

This rearrangement joins TRBV6-5 to TRBJ1-2; 9 bases align to TRBD1. V was pared by 6 bases and J by 7 bases, with 9 bases of the junction left unmatched. There are 14 residues in the CDR3. CDR1 MNHEY and CDR2 SVGAGI come from the germline V gene. This CDR3 is CASRYRDRVGGYTF. In DNA form, the CDR3 reads TGTGCCAGCAGATATCGGGACAGGGTTGGTGGCTACACCTTC.

This rearrangement joins TRBV6-6 to TRBJ2-7; TRBD2 aligns across 8 bases. With 5 bases clipped from V and 5 bases from J, the junction kept 8 bases outside the gene matches. The CDR3 contains 14 residues. CDR1 is MNHNY and CDR2 is SVGAGI in the germline V gene (reference sequence). The CDR3 loop reads CASSRRAGANEQYF. CDR3 DNA: TGTGCCAGCAGTAGGCGAGCGGGAGCCAACGAGCAGTACTTC.

The chain joins TRBV2 to TRBJ2-7; 8 bases agree with TRBD1. This CDR3 spans 14 amino acids. V lost 2 bases to trimming and J lost 6 bases; unmatched junction nucleotides: 6. Germline assignment: CDR1 SNHLY and CDR2 FYNNEI. CDR3 sequence: CASSELDRVSEQYF. DNA for the CDR3: TGTGCCAGCAGTGAATTGGACAGGGTGAGCGAGCAGTACTTC. Drawing the rest from reference TRBV2 and TRBJ2-7, the complete variable domain is EPEVTQTPSHQVTQMGQEVILRCVPISNHLYFYWYRQILGQKVEFLVSFYNNEISEKSEIFDDQFSVERPDGSNFTLKIRSTKLEDSAMYFCASSELDRVSEQYFGPGTRLTVT.

The rearrangement joins TRBV5-1 to TRBJ1-1, with D possibly TRBD1 on 6 matching bases. CDR1 and CDR2 (germline): SGHRS, YFSETQ. The CDR3 is 14 residues long. Between the trimmed V and J ends, which lost 0 bases and 4 bases, there was a span of 10 bases. The CDR3 DNA follows: TGCGCCAGCAGCTTGGTTGGGGGCCGCACTGAAGCTTTCTTT. It specifies CASSLVGGRTEAFF.

The chain uses TRBV11-2 and TRBJ2-7; D remains ambiguous. V shed 5 bases and J shed 12 bases, with 20 bases lying between them. Germline CDR1 is SGHAT and CDR2 is FQNNGV. The CDR3 is 13 amino acids. In DNA, the CDR3 is TGTGCCAGCAGCCCGGCCCTCCTATCAGTGTTGTACTTC. Translating gives CASSPALLSVLYF.

V gene TRBV11-2 combines with J gene TRBJ2-5; D possibly uses TRBD1 or TRBD2 (6 bases each). Per germline, CDR1 SGHAT and CDR2 FQNNGV. V was shortened by 1 base and J by 5 bases, with 8 bases between the two germline ends. This CDR3 is built from 13 residues. CDR3 nucleotide sequence: TGTGCCAGCAGCTTAGTAGGGGGGGAGACCCAGTACTTC. Its protein is CASSLVGGETQYF.

The chain couples TRBV7-6 to TRBJ1-2; a possible D gene is TRBD1 (6 bases). The CDR3 loop spans 15 amino acids. From germline, CDR1 is SGHVS and CDR2 FNYEAQ. V lost 4 bases to trimming and J lost 8 bases, with 20 bases between them. The CDR3: CASSSSDQGFQGYTF. The CDR3 coding sequence is TGTGCCAGCAGCTCGTCCGATCAGGGGTTTCAAGGCTACACCTTC.

The rearrangement links TRBV27 to TRBJ2-6; unclear D gene. The CDR3 runs 14 residues. Trimming took off 5 bases at V and 1 base at J, with 6 bases between the two ends. CDR1 is MNHEY, CDR2 SMNVEV, per germline (reference sequence). The CDR3 loop is CASSRWSGANVLTF. The CDR3 bases are TGTGCCAGCAGTAGGTGGTCTGGGGCCAACGTCCTGACTTTC.

The chain has TRBV9 and TRBJ1-3; D remains ambiguous. V shed 2 bases and J shed 2 bases, with 8 bases lying between them. This CDR3 has 14 amino acids. Per the germline V gene, CDR1 is SGDLS and CDR2 is YYNGEE. In DNA, the CDR3 is TGTGCCAGCAGCGTCTCCGGTCCTGGAAACACCATATATTTT. It is translated as CASSVSGPGNTIYF.

The chain carries TRBV7-9 and TRBJ1-4; D gene ambiguous. The CDR3 totals 16 residues. CDR1 SEHNR and CDR2 FQNEAQ come from the germline V gene (reference sequence). Trimming pared 6 bases from V and 1 base from J, leaving 15 bases between. The CDR3 DNA reads TGTGCCAGCAGGTTAAGCAGGTCGAAAACTAATGAAAAACTGTTTTTT. This translates into CASRLSRSKTNEKLFF.

The table lists this clone with a count of one. The chain recombines TRBV28 with TRBJ1-5; D uncertain. In germline, CDR1 is MDHEN, CDR2 SYDVKM. Deletions cut 3 bases from V and 5 bases from J, with 11 bases between. The CDR3 totals 14 residues. Here the CDR3 reads CASSLVFGDQPQHF. Written as DNA, the CDR3 is TGTGCCAGCAGTTTGGTATTTGGGGATCAGCCCCAGCATTTT.

The CDR3 here is CASSDTTGGRDIQYF. The CDR3 DNA is TGTGCCAGCAGTGACACTACAGGGGGGAGAGACATTCAGTACTTC. The chain has TRBV6-1 and TRBJ2-4; TRBD1 matches 8 bases. After removal of 3 bases from V and 8 bases from J, the junction contained 9 bases not matched to a gene. Germline V gene sequence: CDR1 MNHNS, CDR2 SASEGT. The CDR3 length is 15 residues.

The chain carries TRBV28 and TRBJ1-1, with a possible D match to TRBD1 (6 bases). CDR3 length equals 15 residues. Trimming took 3 bases from V and 5 from J, leaving 16 bases between them. Germline V gives CDR1 MDHEN, CDR2 SYDVKM. The CDR3 loop reads CASSLGGGGNTEAFF. The CDR3 nucleotides are TGTGCCAGCAGTTTGGGAGGAGGGGGGAATACTGAAGCTTTCTTT.

In the case of this clone: In the same sample, other DNA sequences code for this CDR3. The chain combines TRBV5-1 with TRBJ2-2; 9 bases fit TRBD1. This CDR3 comprises 14 residues. Germline V gives CDR1 SGHRS, CDR2 YFSETQ. V gave up 4 bases and J gave up 6 bases; unmatched junction bases: 4. The CDR3 region has the DNA TGCGCCAGCAGCCTGGGACAGGGTTCCGGGGAGCTGTTTTTT. Translating gives CASSLGQGSGELFF. The entire variable domain, with the rest obtained from reference TRBV5-1 and TRBJ2-2, is as follows: KAGVTQTPRYLIKTRGQQVTLSCSPISGHRSVSWYQQTPGQGLQFLFEYFSETQRNKGNFPGRFSGRQFSNSRSEMNVSTLELGDSALYLCASSLGQGSGELFFGEGSRLTVL.

This clone has only one observation. The chain recombines TRBV6-5 with TRBJ1-2; the D gene is possibly TRBD1 (6 bases). The CDR3 length is 14 residues. V was clipped by 6 bases and J by 3 bases, with 14 bases between them. Germline CDR1 MNHEY, CDR2 SVGAGI. The CDR3 protein is CASRVTGYDYGYTF. DNA for the CDR3: TGTGCCAGCAGGGTTACAGGGTACGACTATGGCTACACCTTC.

The rearrangement links TRBV6-5 to TRBJ2-1; 7 nucleotides match TRBD2. The CDR3 loop spans 15 amino acids. Germline assignment: CDR1 MNHEY and CDR2 SVGAGI. Trimming cost V 2 bases and J 10 bases; bases outside gene matches: 11. The CDR3 DNA sequence: TGTGCCAGCAGTTACCGGGCGGGGGTTTCCAGGGAGCAGTTCTTC. Its protein is CASSYRAGVSREQFF.

The chain couples TRBV10-2 to TRBJ1-3; tentative D call: TRBD1 (6 bases). Germline CDR1 is WSHSY and CDR2 is SAAADI. The ends were cut back, 4 bases at V and 0 bases at J, with 10 bases in the middle. The CDR3 loop spans 15 amino acids. The CDR3 reads CASSVNRDSGNTIYF. The CDR3 coding sequence is TGCGCCAGCAGTGTCAACAGGGACTCTGGAAACACCATATATTTT.

The J gene is TRBJ2-5, the V gene TRBV4-3; no definite D call. Germline CDR1 LGHNA, CDR2 YSLEER. Between the trimmed V and J ends, which lost 2 bases and 5 bases, there was a span of 15 bases. The CDR3 length is 15 residues. This chain's CDR3 is CASSQTSTRLETQYF. The CDR3 nucleotides are TGCGCCAGCAGCCAAACGTCTACCCGGTTGGAGACCCAGTACTTC.

CDR3 DNA: TGCGCCAGCAGCCAAGATCCCTCCGAAAAGCAGTATTTT. Amino acid sequence: CASSQDPSEKQYF. J is TRBJ2-3 and V is TRBV4-3, with D unresolved. V was cut by 0 bases and J by 11 bases, with 12 bases left in between. Germline CDR1 is LGHNA and CDR2 is YSLEER. The CDR3 covers 13 residues.

V usage is TRBV6-6 and J usage is TRBJ2-3, with D maybe TRBD1 (5 bases). CDR3 length equals 15 residues. Trimming cost V 6 bases and J 3 bases, with 16 bases left between them. Germline V CDR1 and CDR2: MNHNY, SVGAGI (reference sequence). For the CDR3, the DNA is TGTGCCAGCAGCCAGGGCTTCAGGGCTACAGATACGCAGTATTTT. Amino acid sequence: CASSQGFRATDTQYF.